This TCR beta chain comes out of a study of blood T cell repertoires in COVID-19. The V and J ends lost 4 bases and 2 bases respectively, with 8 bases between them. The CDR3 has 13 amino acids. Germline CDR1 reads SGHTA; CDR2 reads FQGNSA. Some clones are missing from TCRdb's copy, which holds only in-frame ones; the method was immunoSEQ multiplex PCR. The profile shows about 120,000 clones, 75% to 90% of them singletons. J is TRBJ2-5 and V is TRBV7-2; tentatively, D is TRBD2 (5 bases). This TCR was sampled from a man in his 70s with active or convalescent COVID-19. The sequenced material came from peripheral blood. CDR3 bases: TGTGCCAGCAGCTCCCGGACTCAAGAGACCCAGTACTTC. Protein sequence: CASSSRTQETQYF.